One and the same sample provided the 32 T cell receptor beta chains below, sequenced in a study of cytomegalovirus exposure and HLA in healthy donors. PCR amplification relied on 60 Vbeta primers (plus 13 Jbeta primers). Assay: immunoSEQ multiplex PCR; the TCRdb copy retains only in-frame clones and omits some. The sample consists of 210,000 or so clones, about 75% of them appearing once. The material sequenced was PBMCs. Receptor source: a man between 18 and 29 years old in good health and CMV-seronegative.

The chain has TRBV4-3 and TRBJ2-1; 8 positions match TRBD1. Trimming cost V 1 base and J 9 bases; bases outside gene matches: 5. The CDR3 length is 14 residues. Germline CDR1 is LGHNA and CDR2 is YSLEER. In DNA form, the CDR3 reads TGCGCCAGCAGCCAAGGGACAGGGTCCAGTGAGCAGTTCTTC. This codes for CASSQGTGSSEQFF.

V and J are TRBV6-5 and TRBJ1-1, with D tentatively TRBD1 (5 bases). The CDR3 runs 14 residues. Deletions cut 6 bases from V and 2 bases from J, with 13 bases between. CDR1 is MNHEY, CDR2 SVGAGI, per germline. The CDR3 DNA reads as TGTGCCAGCAGAACCGACAGCTACAACACTGAAGCTTTCTTT. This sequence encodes CASRTDSYNTEAFF.

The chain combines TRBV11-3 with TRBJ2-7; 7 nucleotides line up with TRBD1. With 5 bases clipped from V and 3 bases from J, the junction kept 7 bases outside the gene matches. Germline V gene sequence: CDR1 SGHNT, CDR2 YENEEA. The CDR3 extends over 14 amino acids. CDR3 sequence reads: CASSKPGQYYEQYF. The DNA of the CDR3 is TGTGCCAGCAGCAAACCGGGACAGTACTACGAGCAGTACTTC.

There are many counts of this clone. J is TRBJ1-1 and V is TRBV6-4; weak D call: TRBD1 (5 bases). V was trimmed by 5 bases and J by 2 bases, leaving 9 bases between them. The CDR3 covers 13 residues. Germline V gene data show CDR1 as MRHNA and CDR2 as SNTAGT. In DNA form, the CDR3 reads TGTGCCAGCAGTCAGACAGACAACACTGAAGCTTTCTTT. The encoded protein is CASSQTDNTEAFF.

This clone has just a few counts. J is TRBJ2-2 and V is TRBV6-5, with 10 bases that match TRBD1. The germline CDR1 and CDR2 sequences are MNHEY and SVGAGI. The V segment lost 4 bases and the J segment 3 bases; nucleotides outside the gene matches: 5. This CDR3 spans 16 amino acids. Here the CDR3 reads CASSFGGTGDTGELFF. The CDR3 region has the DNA TGTGCCAGCAGTTTCGGAGGGACAGGGGACACCGGGGAGCTGTTTTTT.

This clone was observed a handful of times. CDR3: CASSFPRTGYENTIYF. In DNA form, the CDR3 reads TGTGCCAGCAGCTTCCCTCGGACAGGGTATGAAAACACCATATATTTT. V usage is TRBV11-2 and J usage is TRBJ1-3; 8 bases are shared with TRBD1. Trimming removed 3 bases from V and 6 bases from J; junction bases left unmatched: 10. This CDR3 contains 16 residues. Germline CDR1 reads SGHAT; CDR2 reads FQNNGV.

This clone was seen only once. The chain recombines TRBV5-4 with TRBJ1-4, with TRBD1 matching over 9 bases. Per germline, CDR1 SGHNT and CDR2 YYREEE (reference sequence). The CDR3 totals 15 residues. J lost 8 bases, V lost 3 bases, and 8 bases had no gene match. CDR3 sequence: CASSWGTGPGEKLFF. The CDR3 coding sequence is TGTGCCAGCAGCTGGGGGACAGGGCCCGGCGAAAAACTGTTTTTT. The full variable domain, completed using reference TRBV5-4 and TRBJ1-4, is ETGVTQSPTHLIKTRGQQVTLRCSSQSGHNTVSWYQQALGQGPQFIFQYYREEENGRGNFPPRFSGLQFPNYSSELNVNALELDDSALYLCASSWGTGPGEKLFFGSGTQLSVL.

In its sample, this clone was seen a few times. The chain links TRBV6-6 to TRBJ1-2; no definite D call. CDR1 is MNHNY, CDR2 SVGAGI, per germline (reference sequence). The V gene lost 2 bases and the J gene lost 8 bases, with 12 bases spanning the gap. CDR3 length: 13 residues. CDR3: CASSYEGVGGYTF. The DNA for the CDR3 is TGTGCCAGCAGTTACGAGGGAGTGGGCGGCTACACCTTC.

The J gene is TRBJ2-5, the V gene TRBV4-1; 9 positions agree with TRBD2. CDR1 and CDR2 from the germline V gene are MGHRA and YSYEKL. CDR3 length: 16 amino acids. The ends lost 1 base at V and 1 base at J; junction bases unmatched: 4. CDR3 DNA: TGCGCCAGCAGCCAAGTGTCAGCGGGGGGCCAAGAGACCCAGTACTTC. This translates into CASSQVSAGGQETQYF.

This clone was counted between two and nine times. The CDR3, as DNA: TGTGCCAGCAGCGGGACTAGCGGGATGGGTATCTACGAGCAGTACTTC. Translation: CASSGTSGMGIYEQYF. V usage is TRBV9 and J usage is TRBJ2-7; 12 nucleotides line up with TRBD2. V lost 3 bases, J lost 3 bases, and 7 bases stayed unmatched. This CDR3 spans 16 amino acids. CDR1 and CDR2 (germline): SGDLS, YYNGEE.

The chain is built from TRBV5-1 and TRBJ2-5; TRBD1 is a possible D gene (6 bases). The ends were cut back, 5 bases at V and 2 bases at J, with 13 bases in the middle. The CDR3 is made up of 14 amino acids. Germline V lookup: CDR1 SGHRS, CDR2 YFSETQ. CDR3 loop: CASSSSGVQETQYF. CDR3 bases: TGCGCCAGCAGTTCGTCAGGGGTACAAGAGACCCAGTACTTC.

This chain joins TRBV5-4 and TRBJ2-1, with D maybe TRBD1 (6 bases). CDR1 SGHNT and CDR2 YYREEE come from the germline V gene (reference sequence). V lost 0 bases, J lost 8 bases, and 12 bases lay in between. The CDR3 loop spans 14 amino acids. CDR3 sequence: CASSLEAGADEQFF. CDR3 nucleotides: TGTGCCAGCAGCTTGGAGGCAGGGGCGGATGAGCAGTTCTTC.

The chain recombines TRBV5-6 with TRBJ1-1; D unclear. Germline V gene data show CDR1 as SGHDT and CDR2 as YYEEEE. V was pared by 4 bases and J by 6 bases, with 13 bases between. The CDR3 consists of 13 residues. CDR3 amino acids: CASSAGLGPEAFF. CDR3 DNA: TGTGCCAGCAGCGCCGGACTCGGTCCTGAAGCTTTCTTT.

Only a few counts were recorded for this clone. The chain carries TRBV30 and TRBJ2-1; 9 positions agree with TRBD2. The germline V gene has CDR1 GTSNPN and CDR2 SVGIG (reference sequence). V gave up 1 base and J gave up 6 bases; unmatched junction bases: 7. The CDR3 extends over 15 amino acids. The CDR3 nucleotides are TGTGCCTGGAGTGATGGCGGGAGGGCCTCCAATGAGCAGTTCTTC. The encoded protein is CAWSDGGRASNEQFF.

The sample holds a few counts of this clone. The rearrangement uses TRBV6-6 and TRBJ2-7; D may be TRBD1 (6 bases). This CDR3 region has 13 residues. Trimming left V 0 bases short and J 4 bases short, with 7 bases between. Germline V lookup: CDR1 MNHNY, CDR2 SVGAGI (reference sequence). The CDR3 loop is CASSYSDSYEQYF. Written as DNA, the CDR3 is TGTGCCAGCAGTTACTCGGACAGTTACGAGCAGTACTTC.

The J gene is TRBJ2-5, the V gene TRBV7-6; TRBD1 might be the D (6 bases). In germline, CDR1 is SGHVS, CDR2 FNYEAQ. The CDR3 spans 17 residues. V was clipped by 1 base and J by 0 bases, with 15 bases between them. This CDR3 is CASSLGGWTVYQETQYF. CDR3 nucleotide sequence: TGTGCCAGCAGCTTAGGGGGATGGACAGTGTACCAAGAGACCCAGTACTTC.

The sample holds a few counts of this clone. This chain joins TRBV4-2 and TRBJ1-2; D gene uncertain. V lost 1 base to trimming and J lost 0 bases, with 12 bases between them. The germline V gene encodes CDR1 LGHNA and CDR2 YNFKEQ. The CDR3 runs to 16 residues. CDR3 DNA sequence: TGTGCCAGCAGCCAAGCTGATCAACAGCCTAACTATGGCTACACCTTC. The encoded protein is CASSQADQQPNYGYTF.

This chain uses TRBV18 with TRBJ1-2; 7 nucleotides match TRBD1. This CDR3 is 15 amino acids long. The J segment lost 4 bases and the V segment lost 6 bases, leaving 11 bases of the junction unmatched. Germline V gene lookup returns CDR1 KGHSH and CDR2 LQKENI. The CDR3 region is CASSPGQDGTYGYTF. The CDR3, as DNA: TGTGCCAGCTCCCCCGGACAGGATGGTACCTATGGCTACACCTTC.

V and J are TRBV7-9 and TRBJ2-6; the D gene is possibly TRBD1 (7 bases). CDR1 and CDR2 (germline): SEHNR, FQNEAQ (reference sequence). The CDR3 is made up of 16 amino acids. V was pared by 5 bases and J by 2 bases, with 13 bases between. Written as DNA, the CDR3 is TGTGCCAGCAGCAACCAGGGGGGCCCTGGGGCCAACGTCCTGACTTTC. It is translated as CASSNQGGPGANVLTF.

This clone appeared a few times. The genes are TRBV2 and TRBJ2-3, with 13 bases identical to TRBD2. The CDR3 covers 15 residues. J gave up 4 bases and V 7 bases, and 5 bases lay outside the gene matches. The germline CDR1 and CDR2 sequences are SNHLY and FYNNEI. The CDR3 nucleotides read TGTGCCAGCAAAATACTAGCGGGGGGGCCAGATACGCAGTATTTT. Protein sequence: CASKILAGGPDTQYF.

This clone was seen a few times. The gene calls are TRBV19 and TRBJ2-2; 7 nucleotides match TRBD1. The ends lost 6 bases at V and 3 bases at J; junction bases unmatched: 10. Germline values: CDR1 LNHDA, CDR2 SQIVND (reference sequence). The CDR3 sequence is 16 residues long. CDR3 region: CASRNLGQPYTGELFF. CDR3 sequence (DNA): TGTGCCAGTAGGAACTTGGGACAGCCTTACACCGGGGAGCTGTTTTTT.

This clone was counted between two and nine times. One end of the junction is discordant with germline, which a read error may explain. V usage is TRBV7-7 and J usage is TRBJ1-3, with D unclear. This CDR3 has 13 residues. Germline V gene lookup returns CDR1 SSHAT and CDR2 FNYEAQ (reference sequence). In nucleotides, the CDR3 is TGTGCTAGCAGCTTAAACGGGGGAAACACCATATATTTT. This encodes CASSLNGGNTIYF.

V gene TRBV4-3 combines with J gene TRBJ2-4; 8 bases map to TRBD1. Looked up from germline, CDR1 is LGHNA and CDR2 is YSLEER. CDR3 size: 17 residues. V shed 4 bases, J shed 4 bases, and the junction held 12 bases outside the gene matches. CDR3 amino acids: CASSPAPGDRFKNIQYF. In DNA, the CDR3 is TGCGCCAGCAGCCCCGCTCCAGGGGACAGGTTTAAAAACATTCAGTACTTC.

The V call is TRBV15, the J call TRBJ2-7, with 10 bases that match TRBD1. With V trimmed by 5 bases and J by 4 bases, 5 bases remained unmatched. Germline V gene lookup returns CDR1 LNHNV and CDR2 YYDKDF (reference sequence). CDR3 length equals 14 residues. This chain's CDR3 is CATSPTGGGYEQYF. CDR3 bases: TGTGCCACCAGCCCGACAGGGGGCGGGTACGAGCAGTACTTC.

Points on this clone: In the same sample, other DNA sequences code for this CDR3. CDR3 loop: CASSPDRVNQPQHF. In DNA, the CDR3 is TGTGCCAGCAGCCCCGACAGGGTCAATCAGCCCCAGCATTTT. The chain links TRBV2 to TRBJ1-5; TRBD1 aligns across 7 bases. Germline CDR1 and CDR2: SNHLY and FYNNEI. Trimming at V came to 6 bases and at J to 3 bases, leaving 5 bases not matched to a gene. The CDR3 sequence is 14 residues long.

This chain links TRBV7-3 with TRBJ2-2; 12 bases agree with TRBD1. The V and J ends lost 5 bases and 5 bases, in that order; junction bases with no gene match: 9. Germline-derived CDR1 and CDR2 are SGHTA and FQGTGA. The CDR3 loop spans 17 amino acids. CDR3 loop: CASSPTPGQGATGELFF. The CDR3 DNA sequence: TGTGCCAGCAGCCCCACTCCGGGACAGGGGGCAACCGGGGAGCTGTTTTTT.

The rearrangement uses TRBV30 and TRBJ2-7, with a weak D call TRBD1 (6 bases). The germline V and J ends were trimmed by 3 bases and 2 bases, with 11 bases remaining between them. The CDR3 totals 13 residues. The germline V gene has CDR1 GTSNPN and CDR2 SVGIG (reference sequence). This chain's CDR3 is CAWSEQGPYEQYF. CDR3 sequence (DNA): TGTGCCTGGAGCGAACAGGGCCCCTACGAGCAGTACTTC.

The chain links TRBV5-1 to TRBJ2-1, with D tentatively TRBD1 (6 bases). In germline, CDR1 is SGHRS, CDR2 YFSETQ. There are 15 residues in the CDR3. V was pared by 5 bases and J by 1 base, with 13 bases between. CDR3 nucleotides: TGCGCCAGCAGGGAGACAGGCCCTTCCTACAATGAGCAGTTCTTC. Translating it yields CASRETGPSYNEQFF.

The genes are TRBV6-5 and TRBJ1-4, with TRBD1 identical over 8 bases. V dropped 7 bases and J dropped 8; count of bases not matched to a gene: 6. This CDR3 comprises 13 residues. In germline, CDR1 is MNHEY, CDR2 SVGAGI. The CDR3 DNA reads TGTGCCAGCACCGCCCGGGACAGGGAAAAACTGTTTTTT. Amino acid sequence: CASTARDREKLFF.

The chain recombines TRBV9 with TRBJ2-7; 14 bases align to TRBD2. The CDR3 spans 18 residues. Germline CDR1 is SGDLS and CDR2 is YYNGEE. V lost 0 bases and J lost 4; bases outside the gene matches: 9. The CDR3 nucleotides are TGTGCCAGCAGCGTAGCCGCCGGGACTAGCGGGAGTGGGTACGAGCAGTACTTC. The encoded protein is CASSVAAGTSGSGYEQYF.

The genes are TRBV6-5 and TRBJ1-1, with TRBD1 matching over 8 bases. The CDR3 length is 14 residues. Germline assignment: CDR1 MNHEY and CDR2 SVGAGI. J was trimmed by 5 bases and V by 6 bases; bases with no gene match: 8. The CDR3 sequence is CASSNRGGNTEAFF. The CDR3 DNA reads TGTGCCAGCAGCAACAGGGGGGGGAATACTGAAGCTTTCTTT.

As DNA, the CDR3 is TGTGCCAGCAGCTTGGGGGGACTAGCGGACCTCACAGATACGCAGTATTTT. It encodes CASSLGGLADLTDTQYF. The chain has TRBV7-8 and TRBJ2-3; 11 bases agree with TRBD2. The CDR3 is 17 residues long. CDR1 and CDR2 (germline): SGHVS, FQNEAQ. Unmatched junction bases numbered 7, after V lost 3 bases and J lost 2 bases. The whole variable domain, remainder taken from reference TRBV7-8 and TRBJ2-3, is GAGVSQSPRYKVAKRGQDVALRCDPISGHVSLFWYQQALGQGPEFLTYFQNEAQLDKSGLPSDRFFAERPEGSVSTLKIQRTQQEDSAVYLCASSLGGLADLTDTQYFGPGTRLTVL.